The 25 T cell receptor beta chains reported below all come from one sample, sequenced in a study of T cells in localized non-small cell lung cancer. Measured with immunoSEQ multiplex PCR; TCRdb has only the in-frame clones, and not every one. The sample has 45,000 to 55,000 clones; 86% are singletons. Sequencing used peripheral blood, obtained before any cancer treatment. The source of these receptors is a male donor aged 60 or over with stage III squamous cell lung carcinoma.

This sequence joins TRBV5-4 and TRBJ2-1; 9 bases agree with TRBD2. V lost 2 bases, J lost 10 bases, and 10 bases stayed unmatched. This CDR3 is built from 15 residues. The V gene's germline CDR1 is SGHNT and CDR2 YYREEE (reference sequence). CDR3 bases: TGTGCCAGCAGCTTCATGGCTAGCGGGGTCATAGAGCAGTTCTTC. Its protein is CASSFMASGVIEQFF. The whole variable domain, remainder taken from reference TRBV5-4 and TRBJ2-1, is ETGVTQSPTHLIKTRGQQVTLRCSSQSGHNTVSWYQQALGQGPQFIFQYYREEENGRGNFPPRFSGLQFPNYSSELNVNALELDDSALYLCASSFMASGVIEQFFGPGTRLTVL.

The gene calls are TRBV4-1 and TRBJ1-2; the D is unclear. This CDR3 is 16 amino acids long. Trimming shortened V by 0 bases and J by 2 bases, and 13 bases separated the two germline ends. Germline V gene sequence: CDR1 MGHRA, CDR2 YSYEKL. In nucleotides, the CDR3 is TGCGCCAGCAGCCAAGATCAGGCTCTGGGGAACTATGGCTACACCTTC. It encodes CASSQDQALGNYGYTF.

This clone turned up a few times. The chain is built from TRBV5-1 and TRBJ2-7, with 9 bases matching TRBD2. CDR3 size: 16 residues. The germline V gene encodes CDR1 SGHRS and CDR2 YFSETQ. V lost 0 bases and J lost 2; bases outside the gene matches: 6. CDR3 bases: TGCGCCAGCAGCTTGGGTCAGCGGGAGGTGGCCTACGAGCAGTACTTC. Its protein product is CASSLGQREVAYEQYF.

The chain couples TRBV6-6 to TRBJ2-5, with D hard to call. V lost 7 bases, J lost 3 bases, and 12 bases lay in between. Germline CDR1 MNHNY, CDR2 SVGAGI (reference sequence). The CDR3 totals 13 residues. The CDR3 nucleotides are TGTGCCAGCACCCCCCTGGGGAAAGAGACCCAGTACTTC. It translates to CASTPLGKETQYF.

V gene TRBV18 combines with J gene TRBJ2-1, with 8 bases that match TRBD2. The CDR3 totals 16 residues. V lost 1 base and J lost 0; bases outside the gene matches: 2. CDR1 KGHSH and CDR2 LQKENI come from the germline V gene. CDR3: CASSPLGTSSYNEQFF. In DNA, the CDR3 is TGTGCCAGCTCACCACTTGGGACTAGCTCCTACAATGAGCAGTTCTTC.

The chain is built from TRBV29-1 and TRBJ2-3; unclear D gene. The CDR3 runs to 14 residues. Trimming stripped 4 bases from V and 4 bases from J, with 15 bases between. Germline CDR1 reads SQVTM; CDR2 reads ANQGSEA. In DNA, the CDR3 is TGCAGCGTTGTCCCCAGTACCTCCCCAGATACGCAGTATTTT. Its translation: CSVVPSTSPDTQYF.

The rearrangement uses TRBV15 and TRBJ1-2, with TRBD1 as a possible D gene (5 bases). Trimming took off 2 bases at V and 1 base at J, with 8 bases between the two ends. The CDR3 is made up of 14 amino acids. From germline, CDR1 is LNHNV and CDR2 YYDKDF (reference sequence). CDR3 loop: CATSRRTINYGYTF. The CDR3 nucleotides are TGTGCCACCAGCAGAAGGACAATTAACTATGGCTACACCTTC.

The chain couples TRBV7-6 to TRBJ2-7; the D gene is possibly TRBD2 (5 bases). In germline, CDR1 is SGHVS, CDR2 FNYEAQ. V lost 2 bases, J lost 3 bases, and 14 bases lay in between. This CDR3 comprises 15 residues. The CDR3 nucleotides read TGTGCCAGCAGCTTAAGGACTGGGGATTTCTACGAGCAGTACTTC. Its protein is CASSLRTGDFYEQYF.

The CDR3 nucleotides read TGTGCCAGCAGTCCCCCCGGGACTAGCGGGAATGATGAGCAGTTCTTC. This gives the protein CASSPPGTSGNDEQFF. The rearrangement uses TRBV7-2 and TRBJ2-1, with 13 positions matching TRBD2. This CDR3 region has 16 residues. Trimming took 6 bases from V and 8 from J; bases not matched to a gene: 10. CDR1 is SGHTA and CDR2 is FQGNSA in the germline V gene.

This clone was observed a single time. The chain is built from TRBV4-3 and TRBJ2-2; 8 bases align to TRBD2. The CDR3 runs to 16 residues. CDR1 is LGHNA, CDR2 YSLEER, per germline. Trimming removed 1 base from V and 5 bases from J; junction bases left unmatched: 6. The CDR3 sequence: CASSQVRVAGTGELFF. The DNA for the CDR3 is TGCGCCAGCAGCCAAGTCAGGGTAGCGGGGACCGGGGAGCTGTTTTTT.

The chain joins TRBV2 to TRBJ1-1, with TRBD1 matching over 8 bases. Germline V gene sequence: CDR1 SNHLY, CDR2 FYNNEI. The V gene end was trimmed by 9 bases and the J gene end by 3 bases; junction bases not matched to a gene: 6. The CDR3 spans 13 residues. CDR3 amino acids: CARTGTGYTEAFF. DNA of the CDR3: TGTGCCAGGACAGGGACAGGCTACACTGAAGCTTTCTTT. Full variable domain (outside the CDR3, taken from reference TRBV2 and TRBJ1-1): EPEVTQTPSHQVTQMGQEVILRCVPISNHLYFYWYRQILGQKVEFLVSFYNNEISEKSEIFDDQFSVERPDGSNFTLKIRSTKLEDSAMYFCARTGTGYTEAFFGQGTRLTVV.

This chain connects TRBV18 to TRBJ1-2; D gene unclear. CDR1 is KGHSH, CDR2 LQKENI, per germline. There are 13 residues in the CDR3. Trimming left V 3 bases short and J 0 bases short, with 5 bases between. CDR3 residues: CASSPQTNYGYTF. The CDR3 DNA reads as TGTGCCAGCTCACCGCAGACTAACTATGGCTACACCTTC.

The chain couples TRBV4-2 to TRBJ2-5; the match to TRBD2 covers 12 bases. The trim removed 0 bases at V and 6 bases at J, leaving 8 bases unmatched. The CDR3 sequence is 17 residues long. Germline V gives CDR1 LGHNA, CDR2 YNFKEQ. CDR3 DNA sequence: TGTGCCAGCAGCCAAGACGCTAGCGGGGGGGCCCTTAAGACCCAGTACTTC. As protein: CASSQDASGGALKTQYF.

The V and J genes are TRBV5-1 and TRBJ2-3, with D possibly matching TRBD2 (5 bases). Looked up from germline, CDR1 is SGHRS and CDR2 is YFSETQ. This CDR3 is 15 amino acids long. V shed 7 bases and J shed 2 bases, with 17 bases lying between them. In DNA form, the CDR3 reads TGCGCCAGCCAACCTCGCTCCGGACTCACAGATACGCAGTATTTT. It codes for CASQPRSGLTDTQYF.

The J gene is TRBJ1-1, the V gene TRBV19; D perhaps matches TRBD1 (5 bases). This CDR3 comprises 15 residues. CDR1 is LNHDA and CDR2 is SQIVND in the germline V gene (reference sequence). V lost 4 bases, J lost 2 bases, and 14 bases lay in between. The CDR3 protein is CASSSQGRSNTEAFF. The CDR3, as DNA: TGTGCCAGTAGTAGCCAGGGTAGATCAAACACTGAAGCTTTCTTT. Combining the CDR3 with reference TRBV19 and TRBJ1-1 gives the whole variable domain DGGITQSPKYLFRKEGQNVTLSCEQNLNHDAMYWYRQDPGQGLRLIYYSQIVNDFQKGDIAEGYSVSREKKESFPLTVTSAQKNPTAFYLCASSSQGRSNTEAFFGQGTRLTVV.

The V gene is TRBV7-3, the J gene TRBJ2-7, with D possibly being TRBD2 (5 bases). Germline lookup yields CDR1 SGHTA and CDR2 FQGTGA. With 3 bases removed from V and 2 bases from J, the gap between germline ends came to 5 bases. The CDR3 length is 12 residues. For the CDR3, the DNA is TGTGCCAGCAGCTTCGGGGCCTACGAGCAGTACTTC. Encoded protein: CASSFGAYEQYF.

The genes are TRBV15 and TRBJ1-2; 8 nucleotides align to TRBD1. The V segment lost 11 bases and the J segment 4 bases; nucleotides outside the gene matches: 21. Germline CDR1 LNHNV, CDR2 YYDKDF (reference sequence). CDR3 length: 17 amino acids. The CDR3 sequence is CAASPYYPGQGRYGYTF. As DNA, the CDR3 is TGTGCCGCCTCCCCCTACTATCCTGGACAGGGCCGCTATGGCTACACCTTC. Filled out from reference TRBV15 and TRBJ1-2, the complete variable domain reads DAMVIQNPRYQVTQFGKPVTLSCSQTLNHNVMYWYQQKSSQAPKLLFHYYDKDFNNEADTPDNFQSRRPNTSFCFLDIRSPGLGDTAMYLCAASPYYPGQGRYGYTFGSGTRLTVV.

The chain carries TRBV7-3 and TRBJ1-1; TRBD1 matches at 11 bases. The J segment lost 6 bases and the V segment lost 5 bases, leaving 2 bases of the junction unmatched. The CDR3 contains 13 residues. CDR1 and CDR2 (germline): SGHTA, FQGTGA. CDR3 region: CASSGTGGAEAFF. CDR3 coding DNA: TGTGCCAGCAGCGGGACAGGGGGTGCTGAAGCTTTCTTT.

The rearrangement uses TRBV4-3 and TRBJ1-2; 8 positions match TRBD1. The CDR3 length is 15 residues. The germline gives CDR1 LGHNA, CDR2 YSLEER. V trimming: 0 bases; J trimming: 3 bases; junction bases outside the gene matches: 3. The CDR3 loop reads CASSQDPGGDYGYTF. The CDR3 region has the DNA TGCGCCAGCAGCCAAGATCCAGGGGGCGACTATGGCTACACCTTC.

CDR3 in amino acids: CASSPSFPGEQYF. CDR3 bases: TGCGCCAGCAGCCCGTCATTTCCCGGCGAGCAGTACTTC. The genes are TRBV4-1 and TRBJ2-7; the D is unclear. CDR1 MGHRA and CDR2 YSYEKL come from the germline V gene. CDR3 length: 13 residues. V was trimmed by 4 bases and J by 6 bases, leaving 13 bases between them.

The chain recombines TRBV9 with TRBJ2-7, with D hard to call. Germline CDR1 and CDR2: SGDLS and YYNGEE. This CDR3 is 14 amino acids long. V was trimmed by 4 bases and J by 5 bases, leaving 16 bases between them. CDR3 in amino acids: CASSSGLSFHEQYF. In nucleotides, the CDR3 is TGTGCCAGCAGCAGTGGGCTCAGTTTCCACGAGCAGTACTTC.

J is TRBJ2-7 and V is TRBV11-3, with D hard to call. V was trimmed by 4 bases and J by 2 bases, leaving 12 bases between them. In germline, CDR1 is SGHNT, CDR2 YENEEA. The length of the CDR3 is 14 residues. Here the CDR3 DNA reads TGTGCCAGCAGCTCACGGACGTACCCCTACGAGCAGTACTTC. Its translation is CASSSRTYPYEQYF.

The rearrangement joins TRBV28 to TRBJ1-5, with D unresolved. The V end lost 2 bases, the J end lost 5 bases, and 10 bases lay between the germline ends. In germline, CDR1 is MDHEN, CDR2 SYDVKM. CDR3 length: 14 residues. The CDR3 region has the DNA TGTGCCAGCAGTTTAGTGGGCCCGGATCAGCCCCAGCATTTT. Translation: CASSLVGPDQPQHF.

The V call is TRBV19, the J call TRBJ1-5; TRBD1 matches 10 bases. Germline V gene lookup returns CDR1 LNHDA and CDR2 SQIVND (reference sequence). Trimming cost V 3 bases and J 4 bases; bases outside gene matches: 6. This CDR3 has 16 amino acids. The chain's CDR3 is CASSMTGGAVNQPQHF. DNA of the CDR3: TGTGCCAGTAGTATGACAGGGGGCGCGGTAAATCAGCCCCAGCATTTT.

This chain joins TRBV15 and TRBJ2-3; the D gene could be TRBD1 or TRBD2 (7 bases each). Germline V gene lookup returns CDR1 LNHNV and CDR2 YYDKDF (reference sequence). The CDR3 totals 17 residues. V lost 1 base and J 3 bases, leaving 17 bases between the germline ends. The CDR3 is CATSRAGGARATDTQYF. The CDR3 region has the DNA TGTGCCACCAGCAGAGCAGGGGGGGCCAGGGCAACAGATACGCAGTATTTT.